Here is one T cell receptor (beta chain) with its context. This entry belongs to a study of control samples from healthy donors and cancer patients. This table comes from immunoSEQ multiplex PCR, and its TCRdb copy is limited to in-frame clones, with some not included. The data hold 97,000 or so clones, with about 90% observed a single time. Trimming removed 4 bases at V and 6 bases at J, with 20 bases between. This CDR3 contains 16 residues. CDR1 KGHDR and CDR2 SFDVKD come from the germline V gene. The chain uses TRBV24-1 and TRBJ1-2, with D perhaps matching TRBD1 (6 bases). Material for sequencing was blood. This receptor was identified in a woman in her late teens or twenties in good health. The CDR3 reads CATSEGGTRASHGYTF. The CDR3, as DNA: TGTGCCACCAGTGAGGGTGGGACAAGAGCATCGCATGGCTACACCTTC.